Listed below are T cell receptor beta chains from one sample, sequenced in a study of shared clonotypes between healthy human individuals. The repertoire was sequenced with immunoSEQ multiplex PCR; TCRdb's copy has only in-frame clones and lacks some. Of more than 2 million clones in the sample, around 96% were seen once. Sequenced: naive CD8+ T cells sorted from blood. Receptors were obtained from a man between 18 and 29 years old in good health. Each CDR3 is given with its conserved first and last residue. Fields, in order: J gene, clone size, D gene, V gene, CDR3 protein, CDR3 DNA. The D gene is left open where the match is weak. The size of a clone is reported for some rows only, either as once, few or many, or as a class for expanded clones.

>TRBJ1-1|.|.|TRBV18
CASSPPGINTEAFF
TGTGCCAGCTCACCCCCAGGGATCAACACTGAAGCTTTCTTT
>TRBJ2-2|.|.|TRBV7-9
CASSLQGFAGELFF
TGTGCCAGCAGCTTACAGGGTTTCGCCGGGGAGCTGTTTTTT
>TRBJ2-7|once|TRBD1|TRBV5-5
CASSLTGTGGYEQYF
TGTGCCAGCAGCTTGACCGGGACAGGGGGCTACGAGCAGTACTTC
>TRBJ1-4|once|.|TRBV7-6
CASSLGPGTGTEKLFF
TGTGCCAGCAGCTTAGGTCCCGGGACGGGGACTGAAAAACTGTTTTTT
>TRBJ2-7|.|.|TRBV4-1
CASSQGEGVYGEQYF
TGCGCCAGCAGCCAGGGGGAGGGGGTCTACGGCGAGCAGTACTTC
>TRBJ2-7|.|.|TRBV7-9
CATGGGADFYEQYF
TGTGCCACAGGAGGGGGAGCCGACTTCTACGAGCAGTACTTC
>TRBJ1-5|.|.|TRBV4-1
CASSQRVDNQPQHF
TGCGCCAGCAGCCAAAGGGTTGACAATCAGCCCCAGCATTTT
>TRBJ2-7|.|TRBD1|TRBV6-5
CASSYSTGVYEQYF
TGTGCCAGCAGTTACTCGACAGGGGTCTACGAGCAGTACTTC
>TRBJ2-7|.|TRBD1|TRBV7-9
CASSLAPGQGLEQYF
TGTGCCAGCAGCTTAGCTCCGGGACAGGGCCTCGAGCAGTACTTC
>TRBJ1-5|.|.|TRBV27
CASSLSRRQPQHF
TGTGCCAGCAGCCTCAGCAGGAGACAGCCCCAGCATTTT
>TRBJ2-7|.|.|TRBV2
CASSEQGNPYEQYF
TGTGCCAGCAGTGAGCAGGGCAATCCATACGAGCAGTACTTC
>TRBJ1-5|.|TRBD1|TRBV30
CAWRHTRGGNQPQHF
TGTGCCTGGAGGCACACCAGGGGGGGCAATCAGCCCCAGCATTTT